Below, one T cell receptor beta chain is given with its context. What it recognizes is unknown. Libraries were prepared by immunoSEQ multiplex PCR; TCRdb keeps only in-frame clonotypes and omits some of them. The sample records around 100,000 clones, 86% being singletons. V lost 3 bases, J lost 5 bases, and 11 bases stayed unmatched. Germline assignment: CDR1 MGHRA and CDR2 YSYEKL. CDR3 length equals 18 residues. These data are taken from a study of OX40 agonist ivuxolimab in advanced cancers. On the study more broadly: Treatment of patients was with ivuxolimab, an agonistic anti-OX40 (CD134) antibody. Among those enrolled, mean age was 60 years (range about 23 to 90) and about 82% were male. Findings of the study overall: Relatively little clonal expansion, among the lowest observed, appeared in partial responders at 0.1-3.0 mg/kg. Some nonresponders likewise displayed low normalized T-cell clonal expansion.

The clonotype originates from an adult with an advanced solid tumor such as melanoma, head and neck, liver or kidney cancer. The genes are TRBV4-1 and TRBJ2-1, with 12 bases lining up with TRBD2. Sample: CD4+ or CD8+ T cells sorted from blood, taken in a trial of the OX40 agonist ivuxolimab. In DNA form, the CDR3 reads TGCGCCAGCAGCCACCGACTAGCGGGAGTGGATACAAACAATGAGCAGTTCTTC. This encodes CASSHRLAGVDTNNEQFF.